This T cell receptor beta chain came from a study of blood T cell repertoires in COVID-19. The overall study: Nucleic acid was either cDNA or gDNA, and it came from T cells, B-cell-depleted T cells, or PBMCs.

From germline, CDR1 is SGHTA and CDR2 FQGNSA. This CDR3 has 15 residues. Germline trimming cut 1 base from V and 9 bases from J; bases unmatched to any gene: 2. The authors' processing: Reference gene primer amplification gave nucleated cell count estimates. Only in-frame clones appear in the TCRdb table, and some are missing; sequencing was by immunoSEQ multiplex PCR. The V and J calls and the clone size are those of that table, but D and trimming were determined from the DNA. The sample includes about 150,000 clones, 84% of them seen just once. The sample taken for sequencing was peripheral blood. The chain couples TRBV7-2 to TRBJ2-1; 14 bases map to TRBD2. This receptor was obtained from a woman between 45 and 65 years old with acute or convalescent COVID-19. The CDR3 nucleotides are TGTGCCAGCAGCTTAGGGACTAGCGGGGGGCGTGAGCAGTTCTTC. Translated: CASSLGTSGGREQFF.